The sequence of this T cell receptor beta chain was determined in a study of Graves' ophthalmopathy and Graves' hyperthyroidism. A remark on this clonotype: Its antigen is unidentified.

Patients were excluded if they had other autoimmune diseases or uncontrolled infections, and likewise if pregnancy or lactation applied. Study observations and caveats: In blood, most expanded thyroid clonotypes above 0.001 frequency were also detected. Sensitivity of about 70% and specificity of roughly 72% were achieved by the model that predicted ophthalmopathy progression. Ophthalmopathy could be told apart from stable hyperthyroidism by a 13-signature model (just under 90% sensitivity, about 80% specificity).

Amplified TCR beta CDR3 regions were obtained using RNA transcripts as template. A first-round RT-PCR used HTBI primers, followed by a second-round multiplex PCR. TCRdb called the multiplex PCR reads again in MiXCR, with one record for every CDR3 protein. The sample yields about 210,000 distinct CDR3 sequences, roughly 27% seen once. Germline V lookup: CDR1 SNHLY, CDR2 FYNNEI. The CDR3 is 14 amino acids. The ends were cut back, 7 bases at V and 3 bases at J, with 16 bases in the middle. The material sequenced was peripheral blood. This clonotype was sampled from a man in his fifties or sixties with Graves' ophthalmopathy. The rearrangement uses TRBV2 and TRBJ2-7; either TRBD1 or TRBD2 may fit D (5 bases each). CDR3 residues: CASTGTTGYYEQYF. The CDR3 DNA reads as TGTGCCAGCACCGGGACCACGGGCTACTACGAGCAGTACTTC.